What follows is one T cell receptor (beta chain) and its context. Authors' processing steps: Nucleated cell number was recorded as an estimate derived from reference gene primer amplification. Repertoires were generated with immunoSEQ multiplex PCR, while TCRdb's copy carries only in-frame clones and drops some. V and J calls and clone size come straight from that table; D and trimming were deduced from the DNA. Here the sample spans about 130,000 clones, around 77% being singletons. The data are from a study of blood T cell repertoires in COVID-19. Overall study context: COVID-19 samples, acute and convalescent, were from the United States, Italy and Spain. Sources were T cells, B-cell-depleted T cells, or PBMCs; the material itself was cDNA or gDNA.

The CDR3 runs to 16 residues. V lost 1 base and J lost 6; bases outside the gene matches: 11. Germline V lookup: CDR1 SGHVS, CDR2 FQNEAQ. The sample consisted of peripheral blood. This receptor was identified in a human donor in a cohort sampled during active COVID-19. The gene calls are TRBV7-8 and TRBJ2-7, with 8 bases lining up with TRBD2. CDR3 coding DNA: TGTGCCAGCAGCTTAGATACTAGCGGTATTCTGTTCGAGCAGTACTTC. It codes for CASSLDTSGILFEQYF.